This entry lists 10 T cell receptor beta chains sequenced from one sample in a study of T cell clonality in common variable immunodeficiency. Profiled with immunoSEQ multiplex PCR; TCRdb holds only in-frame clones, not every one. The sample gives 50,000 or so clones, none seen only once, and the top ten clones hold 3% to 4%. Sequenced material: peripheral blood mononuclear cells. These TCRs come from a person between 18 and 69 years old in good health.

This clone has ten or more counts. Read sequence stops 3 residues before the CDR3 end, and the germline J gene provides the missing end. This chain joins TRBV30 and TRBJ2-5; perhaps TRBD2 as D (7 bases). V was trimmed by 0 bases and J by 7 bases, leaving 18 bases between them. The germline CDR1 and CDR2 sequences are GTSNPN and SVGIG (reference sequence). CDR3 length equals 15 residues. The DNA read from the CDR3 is TGTGCCTGGAGTGTACAGGGAGGGACCCTCGGGACC. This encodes CAWSVQGGTLGT. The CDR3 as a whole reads CAWSVQGGTLGTQYF.

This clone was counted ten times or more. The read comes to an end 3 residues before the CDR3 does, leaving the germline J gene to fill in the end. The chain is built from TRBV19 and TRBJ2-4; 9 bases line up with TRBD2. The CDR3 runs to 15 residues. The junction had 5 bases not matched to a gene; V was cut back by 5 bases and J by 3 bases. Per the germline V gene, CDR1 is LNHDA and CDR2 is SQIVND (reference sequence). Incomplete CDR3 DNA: TGTGCCAGTAGTCCTAGCGGGACTGGCAAAAACATT. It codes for CASSPSGTGKNI. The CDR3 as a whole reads CASSPSGTGKNIQYF.

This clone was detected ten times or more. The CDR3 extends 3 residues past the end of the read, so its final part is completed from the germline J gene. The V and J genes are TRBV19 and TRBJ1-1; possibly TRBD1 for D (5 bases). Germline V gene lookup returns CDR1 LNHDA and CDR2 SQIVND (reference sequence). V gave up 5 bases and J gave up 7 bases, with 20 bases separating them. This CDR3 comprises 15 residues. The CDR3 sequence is CASSPFSGQGLEAFF. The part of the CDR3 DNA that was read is TGTGCCAGTAGTCCGTTTTCCGGACAAGGGCTTGAA. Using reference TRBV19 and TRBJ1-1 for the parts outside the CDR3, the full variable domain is DGGITQSPKYLFRKEGQNVTLSCEQNLNHDAMYWYRQDPGQGLRLIYYSQIVNDFQKGDIAEGYSVSREKKESFPLTVTSAQKNPTAFYLCASSPFSGQGLEAFFGQGTRLTVV.

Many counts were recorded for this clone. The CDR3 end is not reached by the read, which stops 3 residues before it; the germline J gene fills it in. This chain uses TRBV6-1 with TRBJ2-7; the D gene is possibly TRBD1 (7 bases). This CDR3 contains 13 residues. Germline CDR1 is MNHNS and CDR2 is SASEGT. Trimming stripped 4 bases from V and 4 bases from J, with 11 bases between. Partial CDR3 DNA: TGTGCCAGCAGTGTGGCAGGGGGGTACGAG. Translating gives CASSVAGGYE. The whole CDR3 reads CASSVAGGYEQYF.

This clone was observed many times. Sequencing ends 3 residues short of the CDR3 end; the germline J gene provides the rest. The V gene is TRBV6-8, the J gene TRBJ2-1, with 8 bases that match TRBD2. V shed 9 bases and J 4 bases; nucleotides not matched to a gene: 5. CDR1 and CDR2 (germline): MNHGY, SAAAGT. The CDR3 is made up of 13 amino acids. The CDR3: CARISGAYNEQFF. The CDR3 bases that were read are TGTGCCAGGATTAGCGGGGCGTACAATGAG.

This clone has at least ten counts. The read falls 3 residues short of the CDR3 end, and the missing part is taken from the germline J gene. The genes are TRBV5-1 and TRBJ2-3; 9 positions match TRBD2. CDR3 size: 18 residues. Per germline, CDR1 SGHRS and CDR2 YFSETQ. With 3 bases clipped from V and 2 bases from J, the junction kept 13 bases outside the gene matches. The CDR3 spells CASSCGGGGTSYTDTQYF. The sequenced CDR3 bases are TGCGCCAGCAGCTGCGGGGGGGGCGGGACTAGCTACACAGATACG.

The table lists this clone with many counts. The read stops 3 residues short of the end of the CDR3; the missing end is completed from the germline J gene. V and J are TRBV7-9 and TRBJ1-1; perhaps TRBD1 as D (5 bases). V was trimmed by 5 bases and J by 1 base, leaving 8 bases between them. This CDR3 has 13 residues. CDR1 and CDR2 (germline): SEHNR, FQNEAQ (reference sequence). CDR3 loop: CASSLGQNTEAFF. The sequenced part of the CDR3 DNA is TGTGCCAGCAGCCTAGGACAGAACACTGAA.

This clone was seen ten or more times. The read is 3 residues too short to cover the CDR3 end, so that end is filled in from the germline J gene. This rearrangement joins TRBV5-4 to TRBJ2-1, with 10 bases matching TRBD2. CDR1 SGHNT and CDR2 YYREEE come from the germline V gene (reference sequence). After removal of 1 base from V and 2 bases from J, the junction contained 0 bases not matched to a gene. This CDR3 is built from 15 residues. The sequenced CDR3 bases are TGTGCCAGCAGCTTGACTAGCGGGGCCTACAATGAG. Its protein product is CASSLTSGAYNE. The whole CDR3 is CASSLTSGAYNEQFF.

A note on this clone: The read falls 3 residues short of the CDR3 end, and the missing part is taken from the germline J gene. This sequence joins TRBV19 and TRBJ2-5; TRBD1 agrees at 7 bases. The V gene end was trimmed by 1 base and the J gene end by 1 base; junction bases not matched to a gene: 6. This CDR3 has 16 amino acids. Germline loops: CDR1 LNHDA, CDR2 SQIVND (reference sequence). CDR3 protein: CASSIGGTDTQETQYF. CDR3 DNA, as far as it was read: TGTGCCAGTAGTATAGGGGGGACAGACACCCAAGAGACC.

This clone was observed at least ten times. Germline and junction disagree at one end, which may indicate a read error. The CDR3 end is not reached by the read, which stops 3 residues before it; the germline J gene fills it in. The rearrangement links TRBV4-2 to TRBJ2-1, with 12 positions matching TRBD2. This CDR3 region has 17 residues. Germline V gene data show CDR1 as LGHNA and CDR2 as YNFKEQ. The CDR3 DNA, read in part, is TGCGCCAGCAGCCCCCGGACTAGCGGGATTGTAGGAAATGAG. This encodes CASSPRTSGIVGNE. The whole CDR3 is CASSPRTSGIVGNEQFF.